The present TCR beta chain was sequenced within a study of blood T cell repertoires in COVID-19. Data came from immunoSEQ multiplex PCR; TCRdb stores just in-frame clones and leaves some out. Among around 200,000 clones listed, less than 80% were seen once. With V trimmed by 3 bases and J by 6 bases, 6 bases remained unmatched. CDR3 length: 15 residues. Per germline, CDR1 KGHSH and CDR2 LQKENI. Sequencing used peripheral blood. The TCR originated in a woman between 50 and 59 years old with acute or convalescent COVID-19. The chain employs TRBV18 and TRBJ2-1; 9 positions agree with TRBD1. The CDR3 region is CASSPGQGRSNEQFF. The CDR3 DNA reads as TGTGCCAGCTCACCTGGACAGGGGAGGAGCAATGAGCAGTTCTTC.